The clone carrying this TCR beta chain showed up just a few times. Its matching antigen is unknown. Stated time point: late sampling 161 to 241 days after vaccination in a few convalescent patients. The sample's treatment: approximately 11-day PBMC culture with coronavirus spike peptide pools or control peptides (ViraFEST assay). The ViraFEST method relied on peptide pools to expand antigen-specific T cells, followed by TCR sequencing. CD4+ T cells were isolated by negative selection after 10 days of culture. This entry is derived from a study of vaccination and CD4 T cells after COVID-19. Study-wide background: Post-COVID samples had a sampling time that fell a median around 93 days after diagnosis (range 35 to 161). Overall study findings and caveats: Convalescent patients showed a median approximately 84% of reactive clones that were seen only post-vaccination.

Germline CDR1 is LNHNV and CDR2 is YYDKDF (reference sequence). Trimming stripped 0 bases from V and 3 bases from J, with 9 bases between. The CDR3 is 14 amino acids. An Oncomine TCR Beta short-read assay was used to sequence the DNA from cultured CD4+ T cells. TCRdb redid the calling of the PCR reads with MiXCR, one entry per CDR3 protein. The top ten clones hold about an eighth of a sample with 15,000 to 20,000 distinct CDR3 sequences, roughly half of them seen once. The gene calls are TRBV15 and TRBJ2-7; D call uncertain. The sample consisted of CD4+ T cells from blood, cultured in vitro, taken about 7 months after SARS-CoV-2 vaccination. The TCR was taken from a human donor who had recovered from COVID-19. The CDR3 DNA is TGTGCCACCAGCAGAGAAGTGAGTAGCTACGAGCAGTACTTC. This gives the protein CATSREVSSYEQYF.